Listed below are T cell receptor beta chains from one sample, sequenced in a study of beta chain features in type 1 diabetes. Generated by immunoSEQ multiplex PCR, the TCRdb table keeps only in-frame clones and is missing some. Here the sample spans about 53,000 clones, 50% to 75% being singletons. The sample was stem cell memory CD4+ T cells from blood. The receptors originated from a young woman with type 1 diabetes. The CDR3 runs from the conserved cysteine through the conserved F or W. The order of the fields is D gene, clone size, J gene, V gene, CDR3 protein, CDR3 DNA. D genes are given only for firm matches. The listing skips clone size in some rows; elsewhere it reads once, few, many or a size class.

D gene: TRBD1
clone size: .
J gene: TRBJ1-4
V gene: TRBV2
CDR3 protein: CASTRQGAGTNEKLFF
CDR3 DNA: TGTGCCAGCACCAGACAGGGTGCGGGAACTAATGAAAAACTGTTTTTT

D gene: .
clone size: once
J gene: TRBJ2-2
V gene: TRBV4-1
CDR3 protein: CASSQGFGRGTGELFF
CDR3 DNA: TGCGCCAGCAGCCAAGGGTTCGGCAGGGGCACCGGGGAGCTGTTTTTT

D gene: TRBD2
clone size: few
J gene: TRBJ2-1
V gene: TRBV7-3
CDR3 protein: CASSLMASGAYNEQFF
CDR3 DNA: TGTGCCAGCAGCTTAATGGCTAGCGGGGCTTACAATGAGCAGTTCTTC

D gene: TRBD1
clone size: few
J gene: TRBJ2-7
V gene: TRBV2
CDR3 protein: CASSGGQGADEQYF
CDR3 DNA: TGTGCCAGCAGTGGAGGACAGGGTGCCGACGAGCAGTACTTC

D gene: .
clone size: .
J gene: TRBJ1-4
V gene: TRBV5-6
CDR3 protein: CASSLELDTPSGLFF
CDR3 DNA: TGTGCCAGCAGCTTGGAGCTGGACACCCCGTCGGGACTGTTTTTT

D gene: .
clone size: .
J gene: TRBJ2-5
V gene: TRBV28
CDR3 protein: CASSFSVTLGDEEQYF
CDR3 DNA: TGTGCCAGCAGTTTTTCGGTGACTCTCGGTGATGAGGAGCAGTACTTC

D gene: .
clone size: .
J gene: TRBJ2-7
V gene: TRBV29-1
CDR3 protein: CSAADSSYEQYF
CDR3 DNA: TGCAGCGCCGCGGACAGCTCCTACGAGCAGTACTTC

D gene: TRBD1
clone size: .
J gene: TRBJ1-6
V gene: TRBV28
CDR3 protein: CASILAGTADSPLHF
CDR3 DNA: TGTGCCAGCATCCTAGCCGGGACAGCTGATTCACCCCTCCACTTT

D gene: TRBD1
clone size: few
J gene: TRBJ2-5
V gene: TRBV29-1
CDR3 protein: CSVGLRDRRRETQYF
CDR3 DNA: TGCAGCGTTGGGTTGCGGGACAGGCGACGGGAGACCCAGTACTTC

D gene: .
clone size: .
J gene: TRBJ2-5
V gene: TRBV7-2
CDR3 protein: CASSLARETQYF
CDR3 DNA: TGTGCCAGCAGCTTAGCGCGGGAGACCCAGTACTTC

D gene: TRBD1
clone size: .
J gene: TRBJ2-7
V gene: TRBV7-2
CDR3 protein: CASSFGTGVYEQYF
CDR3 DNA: TGTGCCAGCAGCTTTGGGACAGGGGTCTACGAGCAGTACTTC

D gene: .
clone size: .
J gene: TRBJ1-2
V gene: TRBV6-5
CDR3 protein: CASSWGRLSGGYTF
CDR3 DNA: TGTGCCAGCAGCTGGGGGAGGCTCTCCGGGGGCTACACCTTC

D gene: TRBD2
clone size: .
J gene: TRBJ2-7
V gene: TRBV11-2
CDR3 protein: CASSLGASGSYEQYF
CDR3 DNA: TGTGCCAGCAGCTTAGGGGCTAGCGGGAGCTACGAGCAGTACTTC

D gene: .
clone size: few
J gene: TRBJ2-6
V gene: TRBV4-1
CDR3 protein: CASSQGGRRDSGANVLTF
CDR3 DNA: TGCGCCAGCAGCCAAGGGGGAAGACGGGATTCTGGGGCCAACGTCCTGACTTTC

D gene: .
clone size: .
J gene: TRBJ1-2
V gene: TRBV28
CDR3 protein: CASSSTGFPGYGYTF
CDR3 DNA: TGTGCCAGCAGTTCCACAGGGTTCCCGGGCTATGGCTACACCTTC

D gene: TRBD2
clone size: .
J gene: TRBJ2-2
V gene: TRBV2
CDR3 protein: CASSVRGGADTGELFF
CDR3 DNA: TGTGCCAGCAGTGTGCGGGGGGGCGCCGACACCGGGGAGCTGTTTTTT

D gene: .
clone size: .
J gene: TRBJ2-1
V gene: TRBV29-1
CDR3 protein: CSVEFGARGFF
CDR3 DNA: TGCAGCGTTGAGTTCGGGGCCAGGGGGTTCTTC

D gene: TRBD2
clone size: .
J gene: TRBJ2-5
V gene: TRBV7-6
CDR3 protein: CASSLSGRGETQYF
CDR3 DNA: TGTGCCAGCAGCTTAAGCGGGAGAGGAGAGACCCAGTACTTC

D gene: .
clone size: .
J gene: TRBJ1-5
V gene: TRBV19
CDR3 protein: CASSNYWGADQPQHF
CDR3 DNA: TGTGCCAGTAGTAATTATTGGGGCGCTGATCAGCCCCAGCATTTT

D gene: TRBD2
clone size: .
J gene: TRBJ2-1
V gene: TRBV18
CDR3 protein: CASSPEGLGLAAYNEQFF
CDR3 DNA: TGTGCCAGCTCACCAGAGGGGCTGGGACTAGCGGCTTACAATGAGCAGTTCTTC

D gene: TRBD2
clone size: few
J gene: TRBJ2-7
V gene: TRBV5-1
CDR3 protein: CASSYSGSSYEQYF
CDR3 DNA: TGCGCCAGCAGCTATAGCGGGAGCTCCTACGAGCAGTACTTC

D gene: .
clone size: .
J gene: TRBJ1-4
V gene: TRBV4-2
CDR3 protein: CASTRSKTATNEKLFF
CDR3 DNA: TGTGCCAGCACCAGGTCTAAAACGGCAACTAATGAAAAACTGTTTTTT

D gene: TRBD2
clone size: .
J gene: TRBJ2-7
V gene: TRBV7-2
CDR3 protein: CASSLSQAAGGYEQYF
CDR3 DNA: TGTGCCAGCAGCTTATCCCAGGCAGCGGGAGGCTACGAGCAGTACTTC

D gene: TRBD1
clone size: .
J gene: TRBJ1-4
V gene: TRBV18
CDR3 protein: CASSRNRGRDEKLFF
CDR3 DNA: TGTGCCAGCTCGCGGAACAGGGGACGGGATGAAAAACTGTTTTTT

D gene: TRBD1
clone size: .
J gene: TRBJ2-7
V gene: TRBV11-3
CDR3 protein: CASSAGQGYEQYF
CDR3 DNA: TGTGCCAGCAGCGCGGGACAGGGGTACGAGCAGTACTTC

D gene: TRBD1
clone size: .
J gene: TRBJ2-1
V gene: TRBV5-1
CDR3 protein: CASSLGNEGQAQFF
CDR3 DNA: TGCGCCAGCAGCTTGGGCAACGAGGGACAGGCGCAGTTCTTC

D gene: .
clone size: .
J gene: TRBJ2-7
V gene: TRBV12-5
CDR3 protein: CASGFDSFSYEQYF
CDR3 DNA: TGTGCTAGTGGTTTCGACAGCTTCTCCTACGAGCAGTACTTC

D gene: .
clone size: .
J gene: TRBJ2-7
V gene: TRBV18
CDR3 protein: CASSPQGSYEQYF
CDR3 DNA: TGTGCCAGCTCACCTCAGGGATCCTACGAGCAGTACTTC

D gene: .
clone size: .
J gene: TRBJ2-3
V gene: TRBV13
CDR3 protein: CASSPTRGAITADTQYF
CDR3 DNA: TGTGCCAGCAGCCCAACCAGGGGCGCTATAACAGCAGATACGCAGTATTTT

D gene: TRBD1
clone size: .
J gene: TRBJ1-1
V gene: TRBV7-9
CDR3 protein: CASSRGQADTEAFF
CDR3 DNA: TGTGCCAGCAGCCGGGGACAGGCCGACACTGAAGCTTTCTTT

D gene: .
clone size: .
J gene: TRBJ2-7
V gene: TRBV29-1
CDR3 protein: CSVVAFSSYEQYF
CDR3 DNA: TGCAGCGTTGTAGCTTTTAGCTCCTACGAGCAGTACTTC

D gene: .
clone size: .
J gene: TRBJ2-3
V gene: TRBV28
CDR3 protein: CASSYLYRRGDTQYF
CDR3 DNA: TGTGCCAGCAGTTACCTCTACCGGAGGGGAGATACGCAGTATTTT

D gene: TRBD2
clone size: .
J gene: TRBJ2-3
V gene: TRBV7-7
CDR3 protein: CASSSFSAGAPDTQYF
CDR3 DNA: TGTGCTAGCAGCTCATTCTCAGCGGGAGCCCCAGATACGCAGTATTTT

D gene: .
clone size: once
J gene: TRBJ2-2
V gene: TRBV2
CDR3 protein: CASRALSGGWTGELFF
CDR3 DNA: TGTGCCAGCAGAGCCCTTAGCGGAGGCTGGACCGGGGAGCTGTTTTTT

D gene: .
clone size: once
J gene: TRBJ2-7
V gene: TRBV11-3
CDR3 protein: CASSPTGSLSYEQYF
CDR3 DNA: TGTGCCAGCAGCCCCACCGGGAGCCTCTCCTACGAGCAGTACTTC

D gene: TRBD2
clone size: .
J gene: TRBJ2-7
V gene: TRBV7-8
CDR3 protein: CASSSGTSVRENEQYF
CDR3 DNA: TGTGCCAGCAGCTCCGGGACTAGCGTCCGTGAGAACGAGCAGTACTTC

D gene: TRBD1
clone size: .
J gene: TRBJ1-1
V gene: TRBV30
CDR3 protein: CAWSMGQANTEAFF
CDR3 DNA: TGTGCCTGGAGTATGGGACAGGCCAACACTGAAGCTTTCTTT

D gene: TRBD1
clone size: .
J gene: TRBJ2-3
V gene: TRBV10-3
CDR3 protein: CAAWDSYTQYF
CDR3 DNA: TGTGCCGCCTGGGACAGCTATACGCAGTATTTT

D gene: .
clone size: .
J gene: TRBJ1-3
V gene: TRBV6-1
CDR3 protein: CASSEEVPSWNTIYF
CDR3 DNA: TGTGCCAGCAGTGAGGAGGTCCCCTCCTGGAACACCATATATTTT

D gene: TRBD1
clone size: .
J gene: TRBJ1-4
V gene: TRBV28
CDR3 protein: CASSLPTGTDNEKLFF
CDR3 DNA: TGTGCCAGCAGTTTACCGACCGGGACAGATAATGAAAAACTGTTTTTT

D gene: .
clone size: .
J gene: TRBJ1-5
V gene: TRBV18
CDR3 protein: CASSPQGDQPQHF
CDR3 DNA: TGTGCCAGCTCACCACAGGGGGATCAGCCCCAGCATTTT

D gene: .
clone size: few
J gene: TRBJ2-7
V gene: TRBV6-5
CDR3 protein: CASSYSREHEQYF
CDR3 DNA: TGTGCCAGCAGTTACTCTCGGGAACACGAGCAGTACTTC

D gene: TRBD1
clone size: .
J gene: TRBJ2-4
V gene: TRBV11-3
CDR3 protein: CASSHGTGETKNIQYF
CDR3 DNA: TGTGCCAGCAGCCACGGGACAGGGGAAACCAAAAACATTCAGTACTTC

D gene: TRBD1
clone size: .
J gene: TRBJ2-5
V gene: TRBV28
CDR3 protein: CASTGTGGAETQYF
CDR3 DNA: TGTGCCAGCACCGGGACAGGGGGCGCAGAGACCCAGTACTTC

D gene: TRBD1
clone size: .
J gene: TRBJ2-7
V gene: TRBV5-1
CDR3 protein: CASSFTGGSSYEQYF
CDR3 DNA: TGCGCCAGCAGCTTCACAGGGGGAAGCTCCTACGAGCAGTACTTC

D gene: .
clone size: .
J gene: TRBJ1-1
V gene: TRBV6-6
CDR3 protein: CASSDRWSTEAFF
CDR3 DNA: TGTGCCAGCAGTGACAGGTGGAGCACTGAAGCTTTCTTT

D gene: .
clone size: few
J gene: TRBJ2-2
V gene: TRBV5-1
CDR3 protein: CASRRFVIGELFF
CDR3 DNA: TGCGCCAGCAGACGGTTTGTAATTGGGGAGCTGTTTTTT

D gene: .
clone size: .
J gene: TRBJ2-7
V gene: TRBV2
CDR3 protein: CAGGNQSSYEQYF
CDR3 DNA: TGTGCCGGGGGGAATCAATCCTCCTACGAGCAGTACTTC

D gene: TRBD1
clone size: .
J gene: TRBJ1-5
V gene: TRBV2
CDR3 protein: CASSPPGGQPQHF
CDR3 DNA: TGTGCCAGCAGTCCACCAGGGGGTCAGCCCCAGCATTTT

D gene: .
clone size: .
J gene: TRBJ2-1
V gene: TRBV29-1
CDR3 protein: CSVEEAPIRQFF
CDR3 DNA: TGCAGCGTTGAAGAGGCCCCCATCCGTCAGTTCTTC

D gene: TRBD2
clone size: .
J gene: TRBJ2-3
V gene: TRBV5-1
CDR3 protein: CASRDTSVEDTQYF
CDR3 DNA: TGCGCCAGCAGGGATACTAGCGTCGAGGATACGCAGTATTTT